This entry lists 31 T cell receptor beta chains sequenced from one sample in a study of molecular identifiers for immune sequencing clone quantification. TCRdb itself ran the PCR reads through MiXCR, one entry per CDR3 protein. Here the sample spans around 300,000 distinct CDR3 sequences, roughly a quarter being singletons. Sequencing used naive CD8+ T cells from blood, with Jurkat cell RNA spiked in. Subset indicated: FACS-sorted CD8+CD4-CCR7+CD45RA+ naive T cells. These receptors were obtained from a human donor in good health. Some libraries in this study had Jurkat cell RNA spiked in.

To note about this clonotype: This clone may be a read error of a much larger clone one base away. V and J are TRBV7-9 and TRBJ1-1; unclear D gene. Germline CDR1 SEHNR, CDR2 FQNEAQ (reference sequence). V was clipped by 4 bases and J by 7 bases, with 19 bases between them. This CDR3 is built from 15 residues. For the CDR3, the DNA is TGTGCCAGCAGCTCTGCGGGCACGAGTGATGGTGAAGCTTTCTTT. It yields the protein CASSSAGTSDGEAFF. Supplemented by reference TRBV7-9 and TRBJ1-1, the full variable domain reads DTGVSQNPRHKITKRGQNVTFRCDPISEHNRLYWYRQTLGQGPEFLTYFQNEAQLEKSRLLSDRFSAERPKGSFSTLEIQRTEQGDSAMYLCASSSAGTSDGEAFFGQGTRLTVV.

The chain joins TRBV7-2 to TRBJ1-1; the D is unclear. The germline V and J ends were trimmed by 6 bases and 6 bases, with 8 bases remaining between them. The V gene's germline CDR1 is SGHTA and CDR2 FQGNSA. This CDR3 has 11 residues. The CDR3, as DNA: TGTGCCAGCAGTCCAAGTTCTGAAGCTTTCTTT. It encodes CASSPSSEAFF. The variable domain in full, completed from reference TRBV7-2 and TRBJ1-1, reads GAGVSQSPSNKVTEKGKDVELRCDPISGHTALYWYRQSLGQGLEFLIYFQGNSAPDKSGLPSDRFSAERTGGSVSTLTIQRTQQEDSAVYLCASSPSSEAFFGQGTRLTVV.

This clonotype was counted a few times. The rearrangement joins TRBV14 to TRBJ2-5; the D is unclear. CDR1 and CDR2 (germline): SGHDN, FVKESK. V lost 0 bases, J lost 2 bases, and 13 bases lay in between. The CDR3 sequence is 16 residues long. The DNA for the CDR3 is TGTGCCAGCAGCCAAGATCGGTCTAGTGTACAAGAGACCCAGTACTTC. Amino acids: CASSQDRSSVQETQYF.

This clonotype was counted only a few times. V gene TRBV6-6 combines with J gene TRBJ2-7; TRBD2 agrees at 9 bases. The junction had 15 bases not matched to a gene; V was cut back by 6 bases and J by 3 bases. Germline V gene lookup returns CDR1 MNHNY and CDR2 SVGAGI (reference sequence). There are 17 residues in the CDR3. The DNA for the CDR3 is TGTGCCAGCAGCACCAGCGGGGGGCCTCCCTTAGACTACGAGCAGTACTTC. Translation gives CASSTSGGPPLDYEQYF.

This clonotype has at least ten counts. The chain links TRBV13 to TRBJ2-5; 11 nucleotides line up with TRBD2. The germline CDR1 and CDR2 sequences are PRHDT and FYEKMQ (reference sequence). V shed 2 bases and J 2 bases; nucleotides not matched to a gene: 4. This CDR3 is 16 amino acids long. The CDR3 loop is CASSLRGLAEQETQYF. CDR3 coding DNA: TGTGCCAGCAGCTTAAGGGGACTAGCGGAGCAAGAGACCCAGTACTTC.

This clonotype was seen a few times. The genes are TRBV27 and TRBJ1-5; 10 bases align to TRBD1. The germline CDR1 and CDR2 sequences are MNHEY and SMNVEV (reference sequence). The CDR3 runs to 14 residues. V trimming: 6 bases; J trimming: 9 bases; junction bases outside the gene matches: 8. The CDR3 sequence: CASRPGQGTGPQHF. CDR3 coding DNA: TGTGCCAGCAGGCCGGGACAGGGGACCGGGCCCCAGCATTTT.

This clonotype was detected only a few times. The chain employs TRBV9 and TRBJ2-2; 9 bases fit TRBD2. Trimming took 0 bases from V and 1 from J; bases not matched to a gene: 7. CDR1 SGDLS and CDR2 YYNGEE come from the germline V gene. The CDR3 length is 18 residues. The CDR3: CASSVEGSGGLNTGELFF. CDR3 DNA: TGTGCCAGCAGCGTAGAGGGTAGCGGGGGTTTGAACACCGGGGAGCTGTTTTTT.

The table lists this clonotype with a few counts. Being one base from a much bigger clone, this may be a read error. The chain links TRBV29-1 to TRBJ2-4; D ambiguous. The CDR3 runs to 12 residues. The germline V gene encodes CDR1 SQVTM and CDR2 ANQGSEA. The CDR3 nucleotides are TGCAGCGTTTGGGCGGAGAAAAACATGCAGTACTTC. Residues: CSVWAEKNMQYF.

Concerning this clonotype: A read error is possible here, since a much larger clone lies one base away. The chain uses TRBV7-6 and TRBJ2-7; 7 bases are shared with TRBD1. The germline gives CDR1 SGHVS, CDR2 FNYEAQ. J was trimmed by 3 bases and V by 8 bases; bases with no gene match: 16. This CDR3 comprises 16 residues. Here the CDR3 reads CASGPTRDSGDYEQYF. The CDR3 DNA follows: TGTGCCAGCGGCCCGACCCGGGACAGTGGGGACTACGAGCAGTACTTC.

This clonotype came up many times. The chain recombines TRBV6-5 with TRBJ2-3, with D possibly matching TRBD2 (5 bases). Germline lookup yields CDR1 MNHEY and CDR2 SVGAGI. The CDR3 contains 15 residues. Trimming shortened V by 0 bases and J by 4 bases, and 11 bases separated the two germline ends. The CDR3 bases are TGTGCCAGCAGTTACTCGACTGCGGGCGCAGATACGCAGTATTTT. Protein product: CASSYSTAGADTQYF.

Details on this clonotype: Since a much larger clone is just one base distant, this may be a read error. The chain employs TRBV10-3 and TRBJ1-1; TRBD1 might be the D (5 bases). The germline V gene encodes CDR1 ENHRY and CDR2 SYGVKD. This CDR3 spans 10 amino acids. The CDR3 coding sequence is TGTGCCATCAGGGGGACTGTAGCTTTCTTT. Its translation: CAIRGTVAFF.

The rearrangement uses TRBV28 and TRBJ1-5; D may be TRBD1 (5 bases). The CDR3 sequence is 17 residues long. Trimming took 6 bases from V and 5 from J, leaving 23 bases between them. Germline V gives CDR1 MDHEN, CDR2 SYDVKM. The CDR3 DNA reads TGTGCCAGCAGCCTCCCCGTGGCAGGGCTCAACGATCAGCCCCAGCATTTT. It yields the protein CASSLPVAGLNDQPQHF.

There are a few counts of this clonotype. The gene calls are TRBV7-9 and TRBJ2-7; 14 nucleotides agree with TRBD2. V lost 4 bases to trimming and J lost 4 bases; unmatched junction nucleotides: 6. Looked up from germline, CDR1 is SEHNR and CDR2 is FQNEAQ (reference sequence). The CDR3 has 16 residues. CDR3 residues: CASSSERLAGGYEQYF. CDR3 nucleotides: TGTGCCAGCAGCTCCGAAAGACTAGCGGGAGGGTACGAGCAGTACTTC.

A remark on this clonotype: A much larger clone is a single base away; this may be a read error. The chain uses TRBV12-3 or TRBV12-4 and TRBJ1-5, with D hard to call. This CDR3 spans 15 amino acids. Trimming pared 2 bases from V and 4 bases from J, leaving 12 bases between. The CDR3 loop is CASSLLSGGNQPQHF. The CDR3 DNA sequence: TGTGCCAGCAGTTTACTATCAGGAGGGAATCAGCCCCAGCATTTT.

This clonotype has more than one count but fewer than ten. This sequence joins TRBV11-2 and TRBJ2-3; 11 nucleotides agree with TRBD2. Germline CDR1 and CDR2: SGHAT and FQNNGV. This CDR3 comprises 17 residues. V shed 2 bases, J shed 4 bases, and the junction held 8 bases outside the gene matches. The CDR3 DNA reads as TGTGCCAGCAGCTTAAGTTTTACTAGCGGGAGCGCAGATACGCAGTATTTT. It is translated as CASSLSFTSGSADTQYF.

The chain employs TRBV20-1 and TRBJ2-1; 12 bases agree with TRBD2. The germline V gene has CDR1 DFQATT and CDR2 SNEGSKA (reference sequence). Trimming cost V 4 bases and J 5 bases; bases outside gene matches: 6. CDR3 length: 15 residues. The DNA of the CDR3 is TGCAGTGCTACCCTAGCGGGAGGGCCTAACAATGAGCAGTTCTTC. Its protein is CSATLAGGPNNEQFF.

J is TRBJ2-7 and V is TRBV6-2 or TRBV6-3; either TRBD1 or TRBD2 may fit D (5 bases each). Germline-derived CDR1 and CDR2 are MNHEY and SVGEGT. CDR3 length: 16 amino acids. Trimming left V 0 bases short and J 2 bases short, with 14 bases between. The CDR3 loop reads CASSYSFSRGTYEQYF. CDR3 bases: TGTGCCAGCAGTTACTCGTTTTCGAGGGGAACCTACGAGCAGTACTTC.

This clonotype appeared many times. V is TRBV2 and J is TRBJ1-5; TRBD1 aligns across 7 bases. Germline CDR1 is SNHLY and CDR2 is FYNNEI. This CDR3 is 13 amino acids long. V lost 11 bases to trimming and J lost 3 bases; unmatched junction nucleotides: 7. The CDR3 here is CAVRDSPNQPQHF. DNA of the CDR3: TGTGCCGTACGGGACAGCCCCAATCAGCCCCAGCATTTT.

This clonotype showed up many times. CDR3 sequence (DNA): TGTGCCAGCAGCCAAGCTGGGGTGTATCAGCCCCAGCATTTT. Translation gives CASSQAGVYQPQHF. The J gene is TRBJ1-5, the V gene TRBV7-9; no firm D call. V was trimmed by 5 bases and J by 5 bases, leaving 13 bases between them. This CDR3 spans 14 amino acids. Germline V lookup: CDR1 SEHNR, CDR2 FQNEAQ (reference sequence).

This clonotype was recorded many times. This chain uses TRBV7-2 with TRBJ2-4; no clear D gene. The CDR3 is 17 amino acids. Germline CDR1 is SGHTA and CDR2 is FQGNSA. V was trimmed by 0 bases and J by 0 bases, leaving 12 bases between them. The CDR3 coding sequence is TGTGCCAGCAGCTTAGCGGTTGGTACCGTAGCCAAAAACATTCAGTACTTC. This translates into CASSLAVGTVAKNIQYF. The entire variable domain, with the rest obtained from reference TRBV7-2 and TRBJ2-4, is as follows: GAGVSQSPSNKVTEKGKDVELRCDPISGHTALYWYRQSLGQGLEFLIYFQGNSAPDKSGLPSDRFSAERTGGSVSTLTIQRTQQEDSAVYLCASSLAVGTVAKNIQYFGAGTRLSVL.

This clonotype has just a few counts. The gene calls are TRBV6-1 and TRBJ1-5; 7 bases are shared with TRBD1. The J segment lost 0 bases and the V segment lost 2 bases, leaving 13 bases of the junction unmatched. The CDR3 has 19 residues. CDR1 and CDR2 (germline): MNHNS, SASEGT. The CDR3 sequence: CASSEPPDWTGNSNQPQHF. The CDR3 nucleotides read TGTGCCAGCAGTGAACCGCCTGACTGGACAGGCAATAGCAATCAGCCCCAGCATTTT.

Comment on this clonotype: A much larger clone differs by one base, so this may be a read error. The chain joins TRBV4-1 to TRBJ1-6; 9 bases map to TRBD1. In germline, CDR1 is MGHRA, CDR2 YSYEKL. CDR3 length: 17 amino acids. The V gene end was trimmed by 2 bases and the J gene end by 7 bases; junction bases not matched to a gene: 9. The CDR3 sequence: CASSQLPGQGPNSPLHF. CDR3 DNA: TGCGCCAGCAGCCAACTCCCGGGACAGGGTCCAAATTCACCCCTCCACTTT.

This clonotype was picked up many times. The chain uses TRBV7-2 and TRBJ2-5; the D gene is possibly TRBD2 (6 bases). V shed 5 bases and J shed 3 bases, with 19 bases lying between them. CDR3 length: 16 amino acids. CDR1 and CDR2 (germline): SGHTA, FQGNSA. This CDR3 is CASSPLGGRSKETQYF. CDR3 coding DNA: TGTGCCAGCAGCCCCCTGGGGGGTAGGAGCAAAGAGACCCAGTACTTC.

A note on this clonotype: In this CDR3 the conserved last residue, phenylalanine or tryptophan, is missing, so a read error is likely. This rearrangement joins TRBV7-9 to TRBJ2-6; TRBD1 aligns across 9 bases. Germline V gene data show CDR1 as SEHNR and CDR2 as FQNEAQ (reference sequence). The CDR3 runs 17 residues. After removal of 4 bases from V and 2 bases from J, the junction contained 6 bases not matched to a gene. CDR3 sequence: CASSSDRGSAGANVLTV. DNA of the CDR3: TGTGCCAGCAGCTCGGACAGGGGATCAGCTGGGGCCAACGTCCTGACTGTC.

This clonotype has just a few counts. The chain is built from TRBV6-2 or TRBV6-3 and TRBJ1-1; D is perhaps TRBD1 (6 bases). V lost 4 bases to trimming and J lost 5 bases, with 8 bases between them. CDR3 length: 12 residues. The germline V gene has CDR1 MNHEY and CDR2 SVGEGT. CDR3 DNA sequence: TGTGCCAGCAGTTGGGGGCGTACTGAAGCTTTCTTT. This sequence encodes CASSWGRTEAFF.

To note about this clonotype: Because the CDR3's place on the DNA is in doubt, the DNA is left out and the CDR3 is given as listed by TCRdb. V usage is TRBV27 and J usage is TRBJ1-1. The CDR3 is 17 residues long, counting both termini. CDR1 and CDR2 (germline): MNHEY, SMNVEV (reference sequence). CDR3 in amino acids: CASSLSVGGGAGTEASF.

There are a few counts of this clonotype. As DNA, the CDR3 is TGTGCCTGGAGTGTATCTAGGAATCAGCCCCAGCATTTT. It is translated as CAWSVSRNQPQHF. The genes are TRBV30 and TRBJ1-5, with D unclear. The CDR3 length is 13 residues. V lost 0 bases to trimming and J lost 4 bases, with 7 bases between them. In germline, CDR1 is GTSNPN, CDR2 SVGIG (reference sequence).

This clonotype has ten or more counts. The chain couples TRBV9 to TRBJ1-1; D remains unclear. The V end lost 0 bases, the J end lost 5 bases, and 11 bases lay between the germline ends. Germline lookup yields CDR1 SGDLS and CDR2 YYNGEE. The CDR3 runs to 14 residues. This chain's CDR3 is CASSVGSDRTEAFF. In nucleotides, the CDR3 is TGTGCCAGCAGCGTAGGGTCGGATCGGACTGAAGCTTTCTTT.

This clonotype was found many times. This rearrangement joins TRBV5-4 to TRBJ2-6; unclear D gene. Trimming shortened V by 0 bases and J by 0 bases, and 4 bases separated the two germline ends. CDR1 and CDR2 (germline): SGHNT, YYREEE (reference sequence). The CDR3 spans 15 residues. This CDR3 is CASSLALSGANVLTF. CDR3 coding DNA: TGTGCCAGCAGCTTGGCCCTCTCTGGGGCCAACGTCCTGACTTTC.

Comments on this clonotype: This could be a read error, since a much larger clone is one nucleotide away. The conserved phenylalanine or tryptophan is not found at the CDR3 terminus, so this likely reflects a read error. The chain uses TRBV4-3 and TRBJ1-5; maybe TRBD1 (5 bases). The CDR3 has 15 residues. Germline lookup yields CDR1 LGHNA and CDR2 YSLEER. Trimming took 0 bases from V and 7 from J, leaving 13 bases between them. The CDR3 sequence: CASSQDGQGAQPQHS. CDR3 DNA sequence: TGCGCCAGCAGCCAAGATGGGCAGGGTGCCCAGCCCCAGCATTCT.

This clonotype was recorded at least ten times. This rearrangement joins TRBV6-5 to TRBJ2-2; 10 nucleotides agree with TRBD1. Looked up from germline, CDR1 is MNHEY and CDR2 is SVGAGI. The CDR3 covers 17 residues. V was pared by 2 bases and J by 6 bases, with 9 bases of the junction left unmatched. Written as DNA, the CDR3 is TGTGCCAGCAGTTACGTTGGGGGTGGGACAGGGGCCGGGGAGCTGTTTTTT. As protein: CASSYVGGGTGAGELFF.